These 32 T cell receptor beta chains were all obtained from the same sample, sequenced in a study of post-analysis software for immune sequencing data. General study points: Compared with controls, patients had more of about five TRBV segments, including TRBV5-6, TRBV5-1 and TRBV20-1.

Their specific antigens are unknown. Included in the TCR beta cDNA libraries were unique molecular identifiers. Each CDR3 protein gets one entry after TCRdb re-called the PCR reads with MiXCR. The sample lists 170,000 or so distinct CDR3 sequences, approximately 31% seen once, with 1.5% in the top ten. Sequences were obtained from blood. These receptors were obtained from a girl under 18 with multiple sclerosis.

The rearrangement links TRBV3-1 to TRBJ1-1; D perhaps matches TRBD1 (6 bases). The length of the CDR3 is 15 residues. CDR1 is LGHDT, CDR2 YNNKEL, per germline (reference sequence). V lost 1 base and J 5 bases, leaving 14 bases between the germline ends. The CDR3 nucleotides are TGTGCCAGCAGCCAAGTTGGGGGGCTTTCAACTGAAGCTTTCTTT. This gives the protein CASSQVGGLSTEAFF.

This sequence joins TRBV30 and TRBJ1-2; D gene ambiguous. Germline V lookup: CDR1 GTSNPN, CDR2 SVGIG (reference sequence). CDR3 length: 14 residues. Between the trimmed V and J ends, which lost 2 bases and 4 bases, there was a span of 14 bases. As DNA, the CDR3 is TGTGCCTGGAGTCGGCACCTGGCCTTCTATGGCTACACCTTC. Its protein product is CAWSRHLAFYGYTF. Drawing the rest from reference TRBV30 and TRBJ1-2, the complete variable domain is SQTIHQWPATLVQPVGSPLSLECTVEGTSNPNLYWYRQAAGRGLQLLFYSVGIGQISSEVPQNLSASRPQDRQFILSSKKLLLSDSGFYLCAWSRHLAFYGYTFGSGTRLTVV.

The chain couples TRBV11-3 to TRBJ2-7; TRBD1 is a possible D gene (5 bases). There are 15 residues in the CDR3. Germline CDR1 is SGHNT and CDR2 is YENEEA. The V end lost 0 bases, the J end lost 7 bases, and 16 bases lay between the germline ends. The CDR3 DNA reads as TGTGCCAGCAGCTTAGATCCAGGGCCAAGGAATGAGCAGTACTTC. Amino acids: CASSLDPGPRNEQYF.

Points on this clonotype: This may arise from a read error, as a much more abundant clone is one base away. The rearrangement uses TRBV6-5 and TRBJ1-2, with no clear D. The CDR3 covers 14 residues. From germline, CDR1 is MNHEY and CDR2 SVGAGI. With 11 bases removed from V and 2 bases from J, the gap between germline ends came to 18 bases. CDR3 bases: TGTGCCGGCCGCAGGTTGACGGAGAACTATGGCTACACCTTC. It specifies CAGRRLTENYGYTF.

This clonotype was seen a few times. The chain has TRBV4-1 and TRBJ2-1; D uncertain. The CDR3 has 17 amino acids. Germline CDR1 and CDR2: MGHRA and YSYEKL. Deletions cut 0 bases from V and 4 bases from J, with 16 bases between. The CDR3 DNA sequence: TGCGCCAGCAGCCAAGAAGGTGGCAGTTCCTTATACAATGAGCAGTTCTTC. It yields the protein CASSQEGGSSLYNEQFF.

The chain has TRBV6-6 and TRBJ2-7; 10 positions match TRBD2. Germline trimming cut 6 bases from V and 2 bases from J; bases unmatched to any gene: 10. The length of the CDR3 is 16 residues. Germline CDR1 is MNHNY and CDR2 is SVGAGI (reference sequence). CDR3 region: CASSRPLAGVPYEQYF. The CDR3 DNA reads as TGTGCCAGCAGCCGCCCCCTAGCGGGAGTGCCCTACGAGCAGTACTTC.

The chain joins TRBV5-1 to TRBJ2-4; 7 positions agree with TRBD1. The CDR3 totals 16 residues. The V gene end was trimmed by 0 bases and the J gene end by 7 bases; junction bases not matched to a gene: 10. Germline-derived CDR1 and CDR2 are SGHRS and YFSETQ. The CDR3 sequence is CASSLGTQGRRNIQYF. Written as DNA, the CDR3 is TGCGCCAGCAGCTTGGGGACACAGGGGCGTAGGAACATTCAGTACTTC.

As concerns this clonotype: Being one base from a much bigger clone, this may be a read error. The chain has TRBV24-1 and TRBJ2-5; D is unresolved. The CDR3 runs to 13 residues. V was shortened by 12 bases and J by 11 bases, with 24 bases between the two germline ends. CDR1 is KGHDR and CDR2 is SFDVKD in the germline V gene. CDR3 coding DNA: TGTGCCGTCACCGATGGATCAGGCAATGAGCAGTACTTC. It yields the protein CAVTDGSGNEQYF.

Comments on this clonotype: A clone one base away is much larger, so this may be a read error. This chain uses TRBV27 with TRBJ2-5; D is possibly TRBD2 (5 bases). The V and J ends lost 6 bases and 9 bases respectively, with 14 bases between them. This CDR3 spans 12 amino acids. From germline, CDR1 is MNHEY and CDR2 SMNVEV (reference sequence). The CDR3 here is CASSYTSFPQYF. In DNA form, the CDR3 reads TGTGCCAGCAGCTACACTAGTTTTCCCCAGTACTTC.

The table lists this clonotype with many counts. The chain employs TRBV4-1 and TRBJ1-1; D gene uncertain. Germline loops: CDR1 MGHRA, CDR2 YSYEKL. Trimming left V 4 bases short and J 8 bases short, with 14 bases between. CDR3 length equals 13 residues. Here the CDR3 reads CASSLYKGLEAFF. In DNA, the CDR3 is TGCGCCAGCAGCCTCTATAAGGGCCTAGAAGCTTTCTTT.

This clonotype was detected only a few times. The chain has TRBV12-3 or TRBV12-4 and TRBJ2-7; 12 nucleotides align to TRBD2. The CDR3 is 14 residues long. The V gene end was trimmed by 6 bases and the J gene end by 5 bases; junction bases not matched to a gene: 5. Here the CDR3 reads CASSLLAGGNEQYF. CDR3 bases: TGTGCCAGCAGCCTTCTAGCGGGAGGGAACGAGCAGTACTTC.

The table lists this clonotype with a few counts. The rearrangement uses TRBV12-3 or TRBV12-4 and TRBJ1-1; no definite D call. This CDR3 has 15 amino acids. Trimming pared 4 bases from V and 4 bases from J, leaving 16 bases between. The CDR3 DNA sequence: TGTGCCAGCAGTTCCGCCAAAGCAGGCGGCACTGAAGCTTTCTTT. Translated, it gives CASSSAKAGGTEAFF.

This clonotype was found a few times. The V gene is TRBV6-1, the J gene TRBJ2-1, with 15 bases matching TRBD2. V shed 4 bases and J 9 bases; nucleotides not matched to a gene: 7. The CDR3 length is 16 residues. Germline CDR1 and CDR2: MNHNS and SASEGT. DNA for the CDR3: TGTGCCAGCAGTGTCCGGACTAGCGGGAGGGAAGGTGAGCAGTTCTTC. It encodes CASSVRTSGREGEQFF.

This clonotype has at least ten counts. DNA of the CDR3: TGCAGTGCTAGTTCCGGGACAAACAATCAGCCCCAGCATTTT. Residues: CSASSGTNNQPQHF. This sequence joins TRBV20-1 and TRBJ1-5, with a tentative D call TRBD1 (6 bases). The CDR3 runs to 14 residues. Trimming stripped 3 bases from V and 3 bases from J, with 12 bases between. Germline CDR1 and CDR2: DFQATT and SNEGSKA (reference sequence).

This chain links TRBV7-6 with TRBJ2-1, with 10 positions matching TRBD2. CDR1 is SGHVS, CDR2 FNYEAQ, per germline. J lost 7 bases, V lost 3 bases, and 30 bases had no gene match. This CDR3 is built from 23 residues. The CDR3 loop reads CASSFPDLASGSAMSENLNEQFF. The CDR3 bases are TGTGCCAGCAGCTTCCCCGATCTGGCTAGCGGGAGTGCAATGTCGGAAAACTTAAATGAGCAGTTCTTC.

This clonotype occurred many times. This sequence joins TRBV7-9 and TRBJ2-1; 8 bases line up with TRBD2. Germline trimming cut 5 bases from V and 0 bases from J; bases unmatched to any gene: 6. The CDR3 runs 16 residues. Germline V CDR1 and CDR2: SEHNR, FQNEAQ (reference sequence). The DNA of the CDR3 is TGTGCCAGCAGCCCCGGGGGGGGGGACTCCTACAATGAGCAGTTCTTC. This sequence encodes CASSPGGGDSYNEQFF.

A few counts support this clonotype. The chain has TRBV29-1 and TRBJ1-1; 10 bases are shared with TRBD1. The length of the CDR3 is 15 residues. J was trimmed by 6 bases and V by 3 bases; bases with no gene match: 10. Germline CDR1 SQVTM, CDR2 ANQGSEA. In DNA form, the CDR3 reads TGCAGCGTTGAGGCAGACAGGGGGCGAAGGGCTGAAGCTTTCTTT. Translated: CSVEADRGRRAEAFF.

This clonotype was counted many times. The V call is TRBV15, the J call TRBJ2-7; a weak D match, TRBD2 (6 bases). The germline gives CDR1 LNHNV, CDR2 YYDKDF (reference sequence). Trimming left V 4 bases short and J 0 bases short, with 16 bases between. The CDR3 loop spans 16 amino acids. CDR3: CATSTSAAGSSYEQYF. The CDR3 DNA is TGTGCCACCAGCACCTCCGCGGCGGGGAGCTCCTACGAGCAGTACTTC.

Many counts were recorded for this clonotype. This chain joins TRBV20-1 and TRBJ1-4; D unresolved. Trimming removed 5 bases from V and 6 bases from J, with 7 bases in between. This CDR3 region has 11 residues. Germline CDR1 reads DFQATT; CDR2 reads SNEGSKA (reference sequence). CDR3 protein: CSAATDEKLFF. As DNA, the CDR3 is TGCAGTGCTGCCACAGATGAAAAACTGTTTTTT.

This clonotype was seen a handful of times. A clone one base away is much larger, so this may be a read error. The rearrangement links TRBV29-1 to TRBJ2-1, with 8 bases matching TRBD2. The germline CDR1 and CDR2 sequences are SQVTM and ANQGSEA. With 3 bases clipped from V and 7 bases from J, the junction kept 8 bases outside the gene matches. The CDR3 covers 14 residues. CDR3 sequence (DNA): TGCAGCGTTGATCCCGGGACTAGTCGGAATGAGCAGTTCTTC. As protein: CSVDPGTSRNEQFF.

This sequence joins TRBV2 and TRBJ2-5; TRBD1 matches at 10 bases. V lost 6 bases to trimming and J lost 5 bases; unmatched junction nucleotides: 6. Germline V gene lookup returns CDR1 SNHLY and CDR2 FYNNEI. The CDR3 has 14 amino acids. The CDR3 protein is CASSEDRGSETQYF. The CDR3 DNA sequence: TGTGCCAGCAGCGAGGACAGGGGGTCTGAGACCCAGTACTTC.

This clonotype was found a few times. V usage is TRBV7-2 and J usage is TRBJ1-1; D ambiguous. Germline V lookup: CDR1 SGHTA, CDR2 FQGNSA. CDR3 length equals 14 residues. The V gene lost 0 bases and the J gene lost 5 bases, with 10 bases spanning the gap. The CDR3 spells CASSLAQRRTEAFF. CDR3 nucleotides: TGTGCCAGCAGCTTAGCCCAGAGGCGGACTGAAGCTTTCTTT.

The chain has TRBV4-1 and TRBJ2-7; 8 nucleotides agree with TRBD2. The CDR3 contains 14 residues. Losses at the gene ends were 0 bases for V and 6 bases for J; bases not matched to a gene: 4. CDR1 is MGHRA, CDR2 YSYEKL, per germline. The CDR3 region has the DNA TGCGCCAGCAGCCAAGATCGGGAGGGCTCCGAGCAGTACTTC. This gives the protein CASSQDREGSEQYF.

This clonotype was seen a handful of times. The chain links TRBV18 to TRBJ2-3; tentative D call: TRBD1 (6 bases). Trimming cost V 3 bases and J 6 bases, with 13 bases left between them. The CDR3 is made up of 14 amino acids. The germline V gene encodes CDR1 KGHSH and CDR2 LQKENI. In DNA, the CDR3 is TGTGCCAGCTCACCGACACAGGGCCCGGATACGCAGTATTTT. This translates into CASSPTQGPDTQYF.

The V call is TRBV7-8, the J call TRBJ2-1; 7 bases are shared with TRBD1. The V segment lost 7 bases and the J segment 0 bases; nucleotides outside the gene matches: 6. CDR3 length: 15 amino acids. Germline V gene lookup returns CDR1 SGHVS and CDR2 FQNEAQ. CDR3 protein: CASTLGQSSYNEQFF. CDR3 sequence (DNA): TGTGCCAGCACCTTGGGACAGAGCTCCTACAATGAGCAGTTCTTC.

The CDR3 is CASSPDSFGYNEQFF. The CDR3 nucleotides are TGTGCCAGCTCACCAGACAGTTTCGGGTACAATGAGCAGTTCTTC. The V gene is TRBV18, the J gene TRBJ2-1; D possibly corresponds to TRBD1 (5 bases). This CDR3 contains 15 residues. Between the trimmed V and J ends, which lost 2 bases and 4 bases, there was a span of 12 bases. Germline CDR1 is KGHSH and CDR2 is LQKENI.

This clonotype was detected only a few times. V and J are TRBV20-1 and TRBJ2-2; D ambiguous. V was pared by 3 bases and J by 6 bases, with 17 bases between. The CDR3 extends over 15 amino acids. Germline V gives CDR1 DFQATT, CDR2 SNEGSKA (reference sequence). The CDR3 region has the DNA TGCAGTGCTAGTATAGGCGCGACGGCGTCCGGGGAGCTGTTTTTT. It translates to CSASIGATASGELFF.

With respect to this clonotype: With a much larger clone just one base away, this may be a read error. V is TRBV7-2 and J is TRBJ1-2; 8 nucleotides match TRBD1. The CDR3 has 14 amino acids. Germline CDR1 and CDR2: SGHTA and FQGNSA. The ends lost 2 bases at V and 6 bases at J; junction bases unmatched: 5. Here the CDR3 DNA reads TGTGCCAGCAGCTTAAGTAGGACAGGGCATGGCTACACCTTC. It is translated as CASSLSRTGHGYTF. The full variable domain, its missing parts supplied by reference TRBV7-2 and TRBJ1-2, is GAGVSQSPSNKVTEKGKDVELRCDPISGHTALYWYRQSLGQGLEFLIYFQGNSAPDKSGLPSDRFSAERTGGSVSTLTIQRTQQEDSAVYLCASSLSRTGHGYTFGSGTRLTVV.

As DNA, the CDR3 is TGCGCCAGCAGAGAGGGACTAGCGGAAACCTACGAGCAGTACTTC. Translating gives CASREGLAETYEQYF. The rearrangement uses TRBV10-1 and TRBJ2-7; 11 nucleotides align to TRBD2. The J segment lost 2 bases and the V segment lost 6 bases, leaving 6 bases of the junction unmatched. CDR3 length: 15 residues. Germline lookup yields CDR1 WNHNN and CDR2 SYGVQD (reference sequence).

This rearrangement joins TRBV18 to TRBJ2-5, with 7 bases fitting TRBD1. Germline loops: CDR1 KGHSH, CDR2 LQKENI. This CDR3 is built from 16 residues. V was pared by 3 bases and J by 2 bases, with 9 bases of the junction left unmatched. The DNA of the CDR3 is TGTGCCAGCTCACCGCAAAGGACAGGCGCTCAAGAGACCCAGTACTTC. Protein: CASSPQRTGAQETQYF.

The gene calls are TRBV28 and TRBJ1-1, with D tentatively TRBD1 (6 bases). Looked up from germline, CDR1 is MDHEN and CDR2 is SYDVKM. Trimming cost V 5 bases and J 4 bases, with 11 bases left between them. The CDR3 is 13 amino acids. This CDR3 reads CASSQQGGTEAFF. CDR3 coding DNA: TGTGCCAGCAGTCAACAGGGTGGCACTGAAGCTTTCTTT.

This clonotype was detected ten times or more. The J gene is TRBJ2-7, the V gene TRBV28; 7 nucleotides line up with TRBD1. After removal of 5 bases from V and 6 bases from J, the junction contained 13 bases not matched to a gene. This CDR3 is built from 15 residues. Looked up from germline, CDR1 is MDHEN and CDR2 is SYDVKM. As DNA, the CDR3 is TGTGCCAGCAGTCCGCCTAGTGGGACAGTTCCCGAGCAGTACTTC. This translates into CASSPPSGTVPEQYF.